Listed below are T cell receptor beta chains from one sample, sequenced in a study of shared clonotypes between healthy human individuals. The repertoire was sequenced with immunoSEQ multiplex PCR; TCRdb's copy has only in-frame clones and lacks some. This repertoire shows about 600,000 clones, around 95% found once; its top ten account for roughly 0.1%. What was sequenced was naive CD8+ T cells sorted from blood. Source of these receptors: a woman younger than 45 in good health. Each CDR3 is given with its conserved first and last residue. Fields, in order: D gene, J gene, clone size, V gene, CDR3 DNA, CDR3 protein. D genes are given only for firm matches. Size is stated for part of the rows, as once, few or many counts, or as a class when the clone is expanded.

d_gene: TRBD1; j_gene: TRBJ1-5; abundance: -; v_gene: TRBV7-8; CDR3nt: TGTGCCAGCAACCCAGGGGGCGCGAATCAGCCCCAGCATTTT; CDR3aa: CASNPGGANQPQHF
d_gene: -; j_gene: TRBJ2-3; abundance: once; v_gene: TRBV7-6; CDR3nt: TGTGCCAGCAGCTTAGTAGATAGCGGCACAGATACGCAGTATTTT; CDR3aa: CASSLVDSGTDTQYF
d_gene: TRBD1; j_gene: TRBJ2-7; abundance: -; v_gene: TRBV29-1; CDR3nt: TGCAGCGTGGGGGACAGGGGTTACGAGCAGTACTTC; CDR3aa: CSVGDRGYEQYF
d_gene: -; j_gene: TRBJ2-1; abundance: -; v_gene: TRBV14; CDR3nt: TGTGCCAGCAGCATGGTAGGAGGACGCCTGTCGGAGCAGTTCTTC; CDR3aa: CASSMVGGRLSEQFF
d_gene: -; j_gene: TRBJ2-5; abundance: -; v_gene: TRBV7-9; CDR3nt: TGTGCCAGCAGCCTCCTTGGGGCCAGGCAAGAGACCCAGTACTTC; CDR3aa: CASSLLGARQETQYF
d_gene: TRBD1; j_gene: TRBJ2-7; abundance: -; v_gene: TRBV5-1; CDR3nt: TGCGCCAGCAGCTATGACAGGGCCTACGAGCAGTACTTC; CDR3aa: CASSYDRAYEQYF
d_gene: TRBD2; j_gene: TRBJ2-2; abundance: -; v_gene: TRBV9; CDR3nt: TGTGCCAGCAGCGTAGGAGAGCGGGGAAACACCGGGGAGCTGTTTTTT; CDR3aa: CASSVGERGNTGELFF
d_gene: TRBD1; j_gene: TRBJ2-7; abundance: -; v_gene: TRBV4-1; CDR3nt: TGCGCCAGCAGCCCGGTCGGACAGGGAGGCTACGAGCAGTACTTC; CDR3aa: CASSPVGQGGYEQYF
d_gene: -; j_gene: TRBJ2-7; abundance: -; v_gene: TRBV21-1; CDR3nt: TGTGCCAGCAGCAAAGGGATAGACAGGGGGTTCTACGAGCAGTACTTC; CDR3aa: CASSKGIDRGFYEQYF
d_gene: -; j_gene: TRBJ2-2; abundance: few; v_gene: TRBV5-4; CDR3nt: TGTGCCAGCAGACCCCCGTCGGGGGAGCTGTTTTTT; CDR3aa: CASRPPSGELFF
d_gene: -; j_gene: TRBJ2-7; abundance: -; v_gene: TRBV11-1; CDR3nt: TGTGCCAGCAGCTTGCTACAGGCGACTCCCTACGAGCAGTACTTC; CDR3aa: CASSLLQATPYEQYF
d_gene: TRBD2; j_gene: TRBJ2-1; abundance: -; v_gene: TRBV6-4; CDR3nt: TGTGCCAGCAGTGACGGAAGCGGGAGAACAAGTGAGCAGTTCTTC; CDR3aa: CASSDGSGRTSEQFF
d_gene: -; j_gene: TRBJ2-7; abundance: -; v_gene: TRBV7-8; CDR3nt: TGTGCCAGCAGCTTAGGGTCAGGGCCACTCTACGAGCAGTACTTC; CDR3aa: CASSLGSGPLYEQYF
d_gene: -; j_gene: TRBJ1-3; abundance: -; v_gene: TRBV5-4; CDR3nt: TGTGCCAGCAGCTCCGGACTTAGCTCTGGAAACACCATATATTTT; CDR3aa: CASSSGLSSGNTIYF
d_gene: -; j_gene: TRBJ1-5; abundance: -; v_gene: TRBV4-1; CDR3nt: TGCGCCAGCAGCCTCATGGGGGCAGATAGCAATCAGCCCCAGCATTTT; CDR3aa: CASSLMGADSNQPQHF
d_gene: -; j_gene: TRBJ2-5; abundance: -; v_gene: TRBV4-1; CDR3nt: TGCGCCAGCAGCCATCTCCCGGGGCCAGCGGCCCAGTACTTC; CDR3aa: CASSHLPGPAAQYF
d_gene: -; j_gene: TRBJ2-7; abundance: -; v_gene: TRBV27; CDR3nt: TGTGCCAGCAGTTTAGGCTCAGGAACAGGGCCTAACCAGCAGTACTTC; CDR3aa: CASSLGSGTGPNQQYF
d_gene: -; j_gene: TRBJ2-1; abundance: -; v_gene: TRBV27; CDR3nt: TGTGCCAGCGGGCCGGAGGGCAGGGGACTCAATGAGCAGTTCTTC; CDR3aa: CASGPEGRGLNEQFF
d_gene: TRBD2; j_gene: TRBJ2-5; abundance: -; v_gene: TRBV27; CDR3nt: TGTGCCAGCAGCCCAGGGACTAGCGGACGGGAGACCCAGTACTTC; CDR3aa: CASSPGTSGRETQYF
d_gene: -; j_gene: TRBJ2-7; abundance: -; v_gene: TRBV4-1; CDR3nt: TGCGCCAGCAGCCCAGTGGGGGGCAACGAGCAGTACTTC; CDR3aa: CASSPVGGNEQYF
d_gene: TRBD2; j_gene: TRBJ2-7; abundance: -; v_gene: TRBV4-1; CDR3nt: TGCGCCAGCAGCCAAGAAGGGCTAGCGGGAGGACCCTACGAGCAGTACTTC; CDR3aa: CASSQEGLAGGPYEQYF
d_gene: TRBD2; j_gene: TRBJ2-1; abundance: -; v_gene: TRBV27; CDR3nt: TGTGCCAGCAGTTTGCTGGGGACTAGCGGGTACAATGAGCAGTTCTTC; CDR3aa: CASSLLGTSGYNEQFF